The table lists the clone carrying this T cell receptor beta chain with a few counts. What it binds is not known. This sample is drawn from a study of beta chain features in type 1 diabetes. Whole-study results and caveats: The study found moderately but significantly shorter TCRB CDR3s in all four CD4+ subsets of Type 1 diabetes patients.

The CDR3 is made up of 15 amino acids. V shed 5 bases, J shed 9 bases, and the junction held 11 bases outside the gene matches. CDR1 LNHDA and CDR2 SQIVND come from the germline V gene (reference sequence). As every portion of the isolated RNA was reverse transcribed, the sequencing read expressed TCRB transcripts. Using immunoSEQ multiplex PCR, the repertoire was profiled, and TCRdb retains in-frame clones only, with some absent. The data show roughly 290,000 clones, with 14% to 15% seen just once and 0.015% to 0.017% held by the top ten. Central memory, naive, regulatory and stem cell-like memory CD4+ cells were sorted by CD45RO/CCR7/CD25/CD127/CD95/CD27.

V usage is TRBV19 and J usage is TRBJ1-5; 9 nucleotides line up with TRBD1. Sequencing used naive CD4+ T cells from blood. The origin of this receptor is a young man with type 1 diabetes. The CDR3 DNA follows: TGTGCCAGTAGTGAGGGACAGGGCTTCGGGATGCCCCAGCATTTT. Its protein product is CASSEGQGFGMPQHF.